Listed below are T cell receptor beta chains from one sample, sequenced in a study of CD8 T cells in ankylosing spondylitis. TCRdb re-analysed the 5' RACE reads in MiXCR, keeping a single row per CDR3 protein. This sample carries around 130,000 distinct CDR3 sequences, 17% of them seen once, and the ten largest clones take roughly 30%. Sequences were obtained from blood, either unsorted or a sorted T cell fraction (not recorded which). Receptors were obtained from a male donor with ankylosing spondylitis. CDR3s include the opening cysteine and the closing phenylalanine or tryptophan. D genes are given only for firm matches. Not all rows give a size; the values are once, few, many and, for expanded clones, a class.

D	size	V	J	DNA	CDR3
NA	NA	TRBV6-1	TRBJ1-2	TGTGCCAGCAGTGCTTCAGGGGACGACTATGGCTACACCTTC	CASSASGDDYGYTF
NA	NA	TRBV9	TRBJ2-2	TGTGCCAGCAGCGCCCCCCGAGGGGACACCGGGGAGCTGTTTTTT	CASSAPRGDTGELFF
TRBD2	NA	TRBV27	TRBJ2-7	TGTGCCAGCAGTTATACGGGAGGGCCCTACGAGCAGTACTTC	CASSYTGGPYEQYF
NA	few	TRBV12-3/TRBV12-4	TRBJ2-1	TGTGCCTTGGACAATGAGCAGTTCTTC	CALDNEQFF
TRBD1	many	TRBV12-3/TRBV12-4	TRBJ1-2	TGTGCCAGCAGTTGGCGGACAGGGGTTGGCTACACCTTC	CASSWRTGVGYTF
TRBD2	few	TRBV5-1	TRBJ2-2	TGCGCCAGCAGCTTGGCCGGGCTAGCGGGGGCCACCGGGGAGCTGTTTTTT	CASSLAGLAGATGELFF
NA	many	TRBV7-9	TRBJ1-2	TGTGCCAGCAGCTTAGGGGGACTTGGCTACACCTTC	CASSLGGLGYTF
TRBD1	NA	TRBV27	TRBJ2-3	TGTGCCAGCAGCCGGACAGGGCCTACAGATACGCAGTATTTT	CASSRTGPTDTQYF
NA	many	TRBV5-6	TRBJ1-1	TGTGCCAGCACCCTCCCAGGCCTGATGAACACTGAAGCTTTCTTT	CASTLPGLMNTEAFF
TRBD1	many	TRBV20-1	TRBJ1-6	TGCAGTGCTAGGCGCGAACGACAGGGGGCTTATTCACCCCTCCACTTT	CSARRERQGAYSPLHF
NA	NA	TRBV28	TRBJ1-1	TGTGCCAGCAGCTGGACAGTTACCACTGAAGCTTTCTTT	CASSWTVTTEAFF
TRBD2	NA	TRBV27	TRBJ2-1	TGTGCCAGCAGCTCAGGGACTAGCGGGGACAATGAGCAGTTCTTC	CASSSGTSGDNEQFF
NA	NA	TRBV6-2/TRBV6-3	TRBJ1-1	TGTGCCAGCAGTTGGGAGAAACAGGGAAGGCTTAGCACTGAAGCTTTCTTT	CASSWEKQGRLSTEAFF